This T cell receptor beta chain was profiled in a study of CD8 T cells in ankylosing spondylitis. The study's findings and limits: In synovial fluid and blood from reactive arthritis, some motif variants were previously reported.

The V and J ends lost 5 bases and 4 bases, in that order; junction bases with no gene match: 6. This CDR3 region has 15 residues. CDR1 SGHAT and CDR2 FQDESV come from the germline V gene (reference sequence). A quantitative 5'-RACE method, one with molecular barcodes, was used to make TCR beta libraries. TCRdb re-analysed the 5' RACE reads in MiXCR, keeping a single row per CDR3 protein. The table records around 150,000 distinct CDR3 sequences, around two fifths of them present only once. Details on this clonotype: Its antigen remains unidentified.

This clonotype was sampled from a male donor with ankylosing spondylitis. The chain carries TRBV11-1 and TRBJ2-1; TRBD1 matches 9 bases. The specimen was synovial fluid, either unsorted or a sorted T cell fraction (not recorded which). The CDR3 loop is CASSLTGGRYNEQFF. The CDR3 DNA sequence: TGTGCCAGCAGCCTCACAGGGGGCAGATACAATGAGCAGTTCTTC.